This T cell receptor beta chain stems from a study of shared clonotypes between healthy human individuals. General study results and limits: Despite large depth, sorted-subset datasets appeared incompletely sequenced. Non-shared clonotypes had lower generation probabilities than those shared by all four donors.

Genomic DNA (from each subset) was split evenly across several immunoSEQ plates. Generated by immunoSEQ multiplex PCR, the TCRdb table keeps only in-frame clones and is missing some. The sample consists of roughly 2 million clones, under 97% of them appearing once. With regard to this clone: Its antigen is as yet unknown.

CDR1 SEHNR and CDR2 FQNEAQ come from the germline V gene (reference sequence). The junction had 2 bases not matched to a gene; V was cut back by 2 bases and J by 7 bases. This CDR3 has 15 amino acids. The chain carries TRBV7-9 and TRBJ2-1; 13 bases are a match to TRBD2. The sequence was collected from a man aged 18 to 30 in good health. The sequenced sample was naive CD4+ T cells sorted from blood. As to subset: CD45RA+ positively selected. CDR3 nucleotide sequence: TGTGCCAGCAGCTTAACTAGCGGGGGGGCGAATGAGCAGTTCTTC. Its protein product is CASSLTSGGANEQFF.